This paragraph reports one T cell receptor (beta chain). Germline assignment: CDR1 MNHEY and CDR2 SVGAGI. The ends lost 0 bases at V and 8 bases at J; junction bases unmatched: 9. The CDR3 length is 15 residues. Clones were read by immunoSEQ multiplex PCR, and TCRdb kept only the in-frame ones, dropping some. In the table there are just over 150,000 clones, 75% to 85% of which are singletons. The sample comes from a study of blood T cell repertoires in COVID-19. Study as a whole: Acute-phase and convalescent COVID-19 samples originated in the United States, Italy and Spain.

Source material: peripheral blood. The V and J genes are TRBV6-5 and TRBJ1-2, with 7 bases identical to TRBD1. This TCR was recovered from a man aged 55 to 69 with acute or convalescent COVID-19. The CDR3 sequence: CASSYSTGPGSGYTF. The CDR3 region has the DNA TGTGCCAGCAGTTACTCGACAGGGCCTGGGTCGGGCTACACCTTC.